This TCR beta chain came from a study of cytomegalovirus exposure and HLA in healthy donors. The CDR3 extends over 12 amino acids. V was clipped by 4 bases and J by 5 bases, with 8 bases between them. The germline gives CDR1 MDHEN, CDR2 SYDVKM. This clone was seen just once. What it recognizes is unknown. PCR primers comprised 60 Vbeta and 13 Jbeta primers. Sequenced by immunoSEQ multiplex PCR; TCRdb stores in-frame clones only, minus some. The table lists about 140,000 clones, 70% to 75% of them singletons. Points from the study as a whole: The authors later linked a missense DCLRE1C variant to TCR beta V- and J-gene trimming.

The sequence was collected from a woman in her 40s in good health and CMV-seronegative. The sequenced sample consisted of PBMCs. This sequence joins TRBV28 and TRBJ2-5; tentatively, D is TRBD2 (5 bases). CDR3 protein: CASSSREETQYF. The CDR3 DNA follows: TGTGCCAGCAGTTCAAGGGAGGAGACCCAGTACTTC. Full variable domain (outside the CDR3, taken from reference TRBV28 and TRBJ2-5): DVKVTQSSRYLVKRTGEKVFLECVQDMDHENMFWYRQDPGLGLRLIYFSYDVKMKEKGDIPEGYSVSREKKERFSLILESASTNQTSMYLCASSSREETQYFGPGTRLLVL.